The clone carrying this T cell receptor beta chain has more than one count but fewer than ten. Antigen: not known. Cells sorted as Tregs were CD4+, CD25+ and CD127-/low. After constant-region reverse-primer amplification, full-length variable regions underwent semi-nested PCR with Nested Universal Primer A. TCRdb re-called the 5' RACE reads with MiXCR, one entry per CDR3 protein. Among 50,000 to 60,000 distinct CDR3 sequences listed, around 21% were seen once. Study outcomes and limitations: The larger cohort examined one V-J beta rearrangement, not whole repertoires. Greatest tumor Treg TCR overlap was with tumor naive CD4+ cells. In terms of TCR gene usage, tumor memory CD4+ T cells clustered together with blood and lymph node memory CD4+ cells, as well as with lymph node naive CD4+ cells.

The V end was cut by 5 bases, the J end by 7 bases, with 17 bases between. The CDR3 is 14 amino acids. The germline V gene has CDR1 SGHTA and CDR2 FQGNSA. Sequenced material: tumor-infiltrating Tregs sorted from the breast tumor. The rearrangement links TRBV7-2 to TRBJ2-5; tentatively, D is TRBD2 (5 bases). The sequence derives from a female donor with breast cancer. CDR3 region: CASSPRPAEGTQYF. CDR3 nucleotides: TGTGCCAGCAGCCCTCGGCCGGCCGAGGGGACCCAGTACTTC.